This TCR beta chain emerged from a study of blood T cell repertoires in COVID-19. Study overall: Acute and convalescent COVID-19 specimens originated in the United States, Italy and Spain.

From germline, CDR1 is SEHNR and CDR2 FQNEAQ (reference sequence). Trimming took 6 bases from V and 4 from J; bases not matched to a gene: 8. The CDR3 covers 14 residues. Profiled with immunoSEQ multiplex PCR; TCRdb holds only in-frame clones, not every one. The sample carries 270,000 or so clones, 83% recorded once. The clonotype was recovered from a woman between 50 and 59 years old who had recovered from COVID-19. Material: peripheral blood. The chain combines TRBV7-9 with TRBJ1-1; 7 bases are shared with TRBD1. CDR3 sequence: CASRTGSEGTEAFF. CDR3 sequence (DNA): TGTGCCAGCAGGACAGGGTCAGAGGGCACTGAAGCTTTCTTT.